These 21 T cell receptor beta chains originate from one sample sequenced in a study of naive and memory T cell subsets. Study results and caveats: Especially in CD8 cells, naive repertoires contained a few larger clonotypes, possibly CD45RA-re-expressing memory cells.

The antigens of these receptors remain unknown. The beta constant-region primer was an equimolar mix of two oligonucleotides covering TRBC1 and TRBC2. Four rounds of PCR amplified the ligated cDNA using nested alpha and beta constant-region primers plus SP2. TCRdb passed the UMI-ligation and nested PCR reads through MiXCR, listing each CDR3 protein once. The data show around 140,000 distinct CDR3 sequences, with under 25% seen just once and more than 0.6% held by the top ten. What was sequenced was naive CD8+ T cells from blood. The receptors originated from a human donor in good health.

The sample holds a few counts of this clonotype. This chain links TRBV24-1 with TRBJ1-1; 9 bases fit TRBD1. This CDR3 is built from 14 residues. Per the germline V gene, CDR1 is KGHDR and CDR2 is SFDVKD. V lost 3 bases and J lost 5; bases outside the gene matches: 3. CDR3 amino acids: CATSDGTGWTEAFF. CDR3 coding DNA: TGTGCCACCAGTGATGGGACAGGGTGGACTGAAGCTTTCTTT.

The V gene is TRBV4-1, the J gene TRBJ2-3, with 10 bases aligning to TRBD2. Germline V gene data show CDR1 as MGHRA and CDR2 as YSYEKL. The V and J ends lost 0 bases and 0 bases, in that order; junction bases with no gene match: 12. This CDR3 comprises 20 residues. DNA of the CDR3: TGCGCCAGCAGCCAAGACCTCGGGACTAGCGCGGTAACTAGCACAGATACGCAGTATTTT. Protein product: CASSQDLGTSAVTSTDTQYF.

This clonotype has a handful of counts. This chain connects TRBV7-9 to TRBJ2-1, with 10 positions matching TRBD1. Losses at the gene ends were 2 bases for V and 9 bases for J; bases not matched to a gene: 7. From germline, CDR1 is SEHNR and CDR2 FQNEAQ (reference sequence). CDR3 length: 15 residues. CDR3 nucleotides: TGTGCCAGCAGCTTATCGGGACAGGGGATCAGTGAGCAGTTCTTC. It is translated as CASSLSGQGISEQFF.

The rearrangement uses TRBV7-6 and TRBJ2-5, with D unclear. The germline gives CDR1 SGHVS, CDR2 FNYEAQ. The CDR3 is 16 residues long. V was trimmed by 2 bases and J by 2 bases, leaving 15 bases between them. The CDR3 DNA reads as TGTGCCAGCAGCTTAAAACCACGAGGTTTACAAGAGACCCAGTACTTC. It encodes CASSLKPRGLQETQYF.

The CDR3 DNA sequence: TGTGCCAGCAGCTTAAACAACAGGGAATTAATGACTAGAAACACCGGGGAGCTGTTTTTT. It yields the protein CASSLNNRELMTRNTGELFF. The genes are TRBV7-8 and TRBJ2-2; either TRBD1 or TRBD2 may supply D (6 bases each). Germline V CDR1 and CDR2: SGHVS, FQNEAQ. The CDR3 runs to 20 residues. Trimming stripped 2 bases from V and 2 bases from J, with 24 bases between.

The chain employs TRBV15 and TRBJ2-3; D is unresolved. The germline V gene encodes CDR1 LNHNV and CDR2 YYDKDF (reference sequence). Trimming shortened V by 5 bases and J by 6 bases, and 24 bases separated the two germline ends. The CDR3 has 17 amino acids. The CDR3 nucleotides are TGTGCCACCAGCTCCTCAGTTAGGGTGGGCCCGTCCGATACGCAGTATTTT. It encodes CATSSSVRVGPSDTQYF.

This chain uses TRBV9 with TRBJ2-3; maybe TRBD2 (6 bases). The germline V gene encodes CDR1 SGDLS and CDR2 YYNGEE. Trimming left V 4 bases short and J 4 bases short, with 13 bases between. The CDR3 totals 14 residues. CDR3 bases: TGTGCCAGCAGCATAGCGGAGCACGCAGATACGCAGTATTTT. Residues: CASSIAEHADTQYF.

V and J are TRBV6-2 or TRBV6-3 and TRBJ2-7, with TRBD1 matching over 7 bases. Per germline, CDR1 MNHEY and CDR2 SVGEGT. The CDR3 is 13 amino acids. The V segment lost 4 bases and the J segment 3 bases; nucleotides outside the gene matches: 3. CDR3 sequence reads: CASSSGQNYEQYF. The CDR3 DNA reads TGTGCCAGCAGTTCGGGACAGAACTACGAGCAGTACTTC.

The chain couples TRBV7-9 to TRBJ2-1; 8 nucleotides line up with TRBD1. J lost 7 bases, V lost 8 bases, and 13 bases had no gene match. Germline V gene sequence: CDR1 SEHNR, CDR2 FQNEAQ (reference sequence). The length of the CDR3 is 15 residues. The chain's CDR3 is CASHPTGGPKNEQFF. The CDR3 nucleotides read TGTGCCAGCCATCCTACAGGGGGTCCGAAAAATGAGCAGTTCTTC.

The chain links TRBV6-6 to TRBJ2-1, with D unclear. Trimming removed 0 bases at V and 0 bases at J, with 6 bases between. Germline lookup yields CDR1 MNHNY and CDR2 SVGAGI (reference sequence). The CDR3 spans 15 residues. In DNA, the CDR3 is TGTGCCAGCAGTTACTCGGAACGCTCCTACAATGAGCAGTTCTTC. Translated: CASSYSERSYNEQFF.

This clonotype occurred a few times. The rearrangement links TRBV6-2 or TRBV6-3 to TRBJ2-7, with 7 nucleotides matching TRBD1. CDR3 size: 15 residues. Germline CDR1 and CDR2: MNHEY and SVGEGT. V shed 11 bases and J 2 bases; nucleotides not matched to a gene: 15. The DNA for the CDR3 is TGTGCCTCCCTCTCCGGGACAGAGAAAACCTACGAGCAGTACTTC. Translated: CASLSGTEKTYEQYF.

The CDR3 region is CASSQELAYGYTF. Here the CDR3 DNA reads TGCGCCAGCAGCCAAGAATTAGCTTATGGCTACACCTTC. This chain uses TRBV4-3 with TRBJ1-2, with D unclear. Germline V lookup: CDR1 LGHNA, CDR2 YSLEER. Trimming took 0 bases from V and 5 from J, leaving 7 bases between them. This CDR3 comprises 13 residues.

The genes are TRBV7-9 and TRBJ2-7, with D maybe TRBD1 (6 bases). CDR3 length: 14 residues. The V end was cut by 3 bases, the J end by 2 bases, with 11 bases between. Germline CDR1 and CDR2: SEHNR and FQNEAQ (reference sequence). The CDR3 region is CASSFPGAPYEQYF. CDR3 in DNA: TGTGCCAGCAGCTTCCCAGGGGCACCCTACGAGCAGTACTTC.

This clonotype was counted a few times. The CDR3 bases are TGTGCCAGCAGCCAATCGTGGGGCGCCTACTCTGGGGCCAACGTCCTGACTTTC. Translating gives CASSQSWGAYSGANVLTF. The V call is TRBV16, the J call TRBJ2-6; TRBD1 might be the D (5 bases). Trimming left V 0 bases short and J 0 bases short, with 12 bases between. CDR1 and CDR2 (germline): KGHSY, FQNENV. CDR3 length equals 18 residues.

The V and J genes are TRBV5-4 and TRBJ2-7; 7 bases align to TRBD1. Trimming at V came to 10 bases and at J to 3 bases, leaving 7 bases not matched to a gene. The CDR3 has 12 amino acids. CDR1 is SGHNT and CDR2 is YYREEE in the germline V gene (reference sequence). Here the CDR3 reads CAVSAGGYEQYF. The CDR3 bases are TGTGCCGTCTCGGCAGGGGGCTACGAGCAGTACTTC.

In its sample, this clonotype was seen a few times. J is TRBJ2-3 and V is TRBV9, with D tentatively TRBD1 or TRBD2 (6 bases each). Germline V gene lookup returns CDR1 SGDLS and CDR2 YYNGEE. V shed 6 bases and J shed 9 bases, with 20 bases lying between them. The CDR3 runs to 14 residues. The CDR3 loop reads CASTGGGGPGTQYF. In nucleotides, the CDR3 is TGTGCCAGCACGGGTGGAGGGGGACCGGGGACGCAGTATTTT.

This clonotype was seen only a few times. The chain couples TRBV6-5 to TRBJ2-3, with a possible D match to TRBD1 (5 bases). This CDR3 has 15 amino acids. Germline CDR1 and CDR2: MNHEY and SVGAGI. The V end was cut by 2 bases, the J end by 3 bases, with 12 bases between. In nucleotides, the CDR3 is TGTGCCAGCAGTTACGCAGGGTTACGGACAGATACGCAGTATTTT. This translates into CASSYAGLRTDTQYF.

This clonotype turned up a few times. The J gene is TRBJ1-4, the V gene TRBV7-6, with TRBD1 identical over 10 bases. This CDR3 region has 19 residues. Germline CDR1 reads SGHVS; CDR2 reads FNYEAQ. J was trimmed by 3 bases and V by 5 bases; bases with no gene match: 15. CDR3 coding DNA: TGTGCCAGCAGCCCGGGACAGGGGAATCAAATCAAGGCTAATGAAAAACTGTTTTTT. Translated, it gives CASSPGQGNQIKANEKLFF. The full variable domain, completed using reference TRBV7-6 and TRBJ1-4, is GAGVSQSPRYKVTKRGQDVALRCDPISGHVSLYWYRQALGQGPEFLTYFNYEAQQDKSGLPNDRFSAERPEGSISTLTIQRTEQRDSAMYRCASSPGQGNQIKANEKLFFGSGTQLSVL.

V and J are TRBV6-5 and TRBJ2-6; the D gene is possibly TRBD2 (6 bases). This CDR3 comprises 15 residues. Deletions cut 4 bases from V and 2 bases from J, with 9 bases between. Germline CDR1 reads MNHEY; CDR2 reads SVGAGI. The CDR3 DNA sequence: TGTGCCAGCAGTTTAAGGGAGGCTGGGGCCAACGTCCTGACTTTC. Translation: CASSLREAGANVLTF.

This clonotype was picked up a small number of times. V and J are TRBV6-1 and TRBJ2-7, with D perhaps assigned TRBD1 or TRBD2 (5 bases each). Trimming cost V 7 bases and J 5 bases, with 12 bases left between them. CDR1 is MNHNS and CDR2 is SASEGT in the germline V gene. The length of the CDR3 is 12 residues. The CDR3 DNA reads as TGTGCCAGCATCGGGGCCCCGAACGAGCAGTACTTC. It translates to CASIGAPNEQYF.

There are many counts of this clonotype. V gene TRBV12-3 or TRBV12-4 combines with J gene TRBJ1-2; D not certain. The V end was cut by 2 bases, the J end by 0 bases, with 4 bases between. The CDR3 runs 13 residues. For the CDR3, the DNA is TGTGCCAGCAGTTTACCAGCTAACTATGGCTACACCTTC. Its translation: CASSLPANYGYTF.